The clone carrying this T cell receptor beta chain was detected only once. The source of the sample is a study of blood T cell repertoires in COVID-19. Study-wide context: Sites in the United States, Italy and Spain provided acute and convalescent COVID-19 samples. In each case, the material was cDNA or gDNA derived from T cells, B-cell-depleted T cells, or PBMCs.

Under the authors' procedure: Estimates of nucleated cell counts were drawn from the amplification of reference gene primers. TCRdb's copy holds only in-frame clones and misses some; the assay was immunoSEQ multiplex PCR. V and J calls and clone size are those listed in that table; D and trimming were worked out from the DNA. The table records 130,000 or so clones, 86% of them present only once. This CDR3 contains 12 residues. V lost 4 bases to trimming and J lost 7 bases, with 8 bases between them. The germline CDR1 and CDR2 sequences are LNHDA and SQIVND (reference sequence). This clonotype originated in a man aged 40-55 years with acute or convalescent COVID-19. The genes are TRBV19 and TRBJ2-1, with D possibly TRBD2 on 7 matching bases. What was sequenced was peripheral blood. CDR3 coding DNA: TGTGCCAGTAGTAAGGGGGGGAATGAGCAGTTCTTC. Protein sequence: CASSKGGNEQFF.